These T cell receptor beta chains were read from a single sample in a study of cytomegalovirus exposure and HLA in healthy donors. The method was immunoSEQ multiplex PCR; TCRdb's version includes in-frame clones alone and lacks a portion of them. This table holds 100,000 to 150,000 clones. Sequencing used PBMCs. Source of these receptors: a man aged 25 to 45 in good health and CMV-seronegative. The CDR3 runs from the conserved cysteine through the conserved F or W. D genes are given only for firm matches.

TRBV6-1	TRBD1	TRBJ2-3	TGTGCCAGCCGGGACAGGTACACAGATACGCAGTATTTT	CASRDRYTDTQYF
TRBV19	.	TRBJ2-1	TGTGCCACCTCCCTGCTAGCCTACAATGAGCAGTTCTTC	CATSLLAYNEQFF
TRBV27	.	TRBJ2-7	TGTGCCAGCAGTCCTCGTAGCTCCTACGAGCAGTACTTC	CASSPRSSYEQYF
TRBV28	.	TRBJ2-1	TGTGCCAGCAGACCACTAGCAAATGAGCAGTTCTTC	CASRPLANEQFF
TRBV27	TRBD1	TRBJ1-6	TGTGCCAGCAGTCAGGGGGGCTCCTATAATTCACCCCTCCACTTT	CASSQGGSYNSPLHF
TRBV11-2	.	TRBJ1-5	TGTGCCAGCAGCTTAGAAACCGGAGGTCGCAATCAGCCCCAGCATTTT	CASSLETGGRNQPQHF
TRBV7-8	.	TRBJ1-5	TGTGCCAGCAGCTGGGAGATGGGTCAGCCCCAGCATTTT	CASSWEMGQPQHF
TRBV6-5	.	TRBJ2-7	TGTGCCAGCAGTTATACAGGATACTCCTACGAGCAGTACTTC	CASSYTGYSYEQYF
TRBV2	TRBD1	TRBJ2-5	TGTGCCAGCGGGGGGACAGGGAGGGAGCAGTACTTC	CASGGTGREQYF
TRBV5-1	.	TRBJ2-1	TGCGCCAGCAGTAGCACAGGGAGTAGCCTTGAGCAGTTCTTC	CASSSTGSSLEQFF
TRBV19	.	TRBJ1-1	TGTGCCAGCGGACTCCTGAACACTGAAGCTTTCTTT	CASGLLNTEAFF
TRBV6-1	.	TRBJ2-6	TGTGCCAGCAGGTTATACTCCGCCAACGTCCTGACTTTC	CASRLYSANVLTF
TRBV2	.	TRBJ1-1	TGTGCCAGCACATCGCAGGGGAAGGGTGTGGAGGCTTTCTTT	CASTSQGKGVEAFF
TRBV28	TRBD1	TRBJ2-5	TGTGCCAGCAGGGGGGGGGACAGGGGACAGACCCAGTACTTC	CASRGGDRGQTQYF
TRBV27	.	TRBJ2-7	TGTGCCAGCAGTTTCTTCGGAGGCTCCTACGAGCAGTACTTC	CASSFFGGSYEQYF
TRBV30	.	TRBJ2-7	TGTGCCTGGACCCTAGGGGGGGGAGGCTACGAGCAGTACTTC	CAWTLGGGGYEQYF
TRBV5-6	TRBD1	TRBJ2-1	TGTGCCAGCAGCTGGACAACCGGGACAGATATATACAATGAGCAGTTCTTC	CASSWTTGTDIYNEQFF
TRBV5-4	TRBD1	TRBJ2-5	TGTGCCAGCACACAGGGACAGGGTATTCGGGAGACCCAGTACTTC	CASTQGQGIRETQYF
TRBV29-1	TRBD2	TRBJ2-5	TGCAGCGTTGAAGGACTACCGGGACTAGCGGGAGGGGGAGAGACCCAGTACTTC	CSVEGLPGLAGGGETQYF
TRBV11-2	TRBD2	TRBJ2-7	TGTGCCAGCAGCCAGCCGCGGGGGGGAATCGAGCAGTACTTC	CASSQPRGGIEQYF
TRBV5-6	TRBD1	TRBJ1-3	TGTGCCAGCAGCCCGGGGACAGTCAGCTCTGGAAACACCATATATTTT	CASSPGTVSSGNTIYF
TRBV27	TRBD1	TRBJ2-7	TGTGCCAGCAGTCATGGGACAGGGGGCTTAGAGCAGTACTTC	CASSHGTGGLEQYF
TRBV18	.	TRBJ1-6	TGTGCCAGCTCCCCAGAAGTGCGTAATTCACCCCTCCACTTT	CASSPEVRNSPLHF
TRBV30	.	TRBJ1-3	TGTGCCTGGCGCCTACGGGGGGCTGTCTCTGGAAACACCATATATTTT	CAWRLRGAVSGNTIYF
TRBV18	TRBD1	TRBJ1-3	TGTGCCAGCTCACCAAACACAGGGGGCTCTGGAAACACCATATATTTT	CASSPNTGGSGNTIYF
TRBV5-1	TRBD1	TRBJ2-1	TGCGCCAGCAGCTTGAATGGACAGGGGGCTAGAGATGAGCAGTTCTTC	CASSLNGQGARDEQFF
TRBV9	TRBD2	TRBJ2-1	TGTGCCAGCAGCGCGGGGACTATACCTAATGAGCAGTTCTTC	CASSAGTIPNEQFF
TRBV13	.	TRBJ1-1	TGTGCCAGCAGCTTAGTCGTTTGGCCGGCGGTGAACACTGAAGCTTTCTTT	CASSLVVWPAVNTEAFF